This TCR beta chain is drawn from a study of identical twins listed by TCRdb under 2016. Notes on the research overall: To test whether fetal clonotypes persist, the study used deep sequencing on TCR alpha and beta repertoires from monozygotic twins, unrelated adults of various ages, and cord blood. Replicate twin experiments were performed at different times using different library preparation protocols to rule out contamination.

Results the study describes overall, beyond this receptor: Out-of-frame TCR alpha sequences shared between twins showed an excess of low generation-probability sequences compared with coincidental sharing between unrelated individuals. Fewer insertions were carried by abundant cord blood beta clonotypes, a similar but weaker trend appeared in young adult naive repertoires, and no such trend appeared in memory repertoires. Invariant T cells such as MAIT and iNKT could partly confound zero-insertion analyses, although diverse VJ usage argued against such confounding for most clonotypes. Out-of-frame TCR alpha sharing in monozygotic twins was systematically underestimated by recombination models, whereas sharing between unrelated individuals was in agreement with the recombination models. Because the same donors could not be followed over many years, the conclusions depended on cross-sectional statistical analysis. A weaker excess of twin sharing was found in beta out-of-frame sequences because the signal-to-noise ratio was lowered by fewer shared sequences.

This clonotype is termed medium-sized (0.01 to 0.1%). Its antigen is not yet known. No per-base quality is available; no much larger clone lies one base away. The germline V gene yields SQVTM for CDR1 and ANQGSEA for CDR2. Including cysteine and phenylalanine, the CDR3 has 15 amino acids. Solely the CDR3 DNA is kept, with 45 bases framed from the first base. Trimming removed 3 bases from V and 5 bases from J; the gene matches leave 4 bases unexplained. Every donor was a healthy Caucasian. Three unrelated non-twin adults were additionally sequenced: a male aged 18 to 29, a male aged 50 to 59 and a female aged 50 to 59. Miltenyi CD45RO+ enrichment and human naive T-cell isolation kits were used to isolate memory (CD45RO+) and naive T cells from PBMC. The library came from 5' RACE. For sequencing, an Illumina HiSeq 2000 was employed. A universal primer binding site was added through template switching, and the final cDNA carried a unique molecular identifier so that TCR cDNA molecules could be counted accurately. Specific primers in the conserved constant-segment region were used to synthesize first-strand cDNA for TCR alpha and beta chains. To control for contamination, every cDNA library was double barcoded, receiving both a SMART-Mk sample barcode and Illumina barcodes. TruSeq adapter sequences, together with Illumina sample barcodes, were added in two successive PCR steps. The Illumina HiSeq platform was used with custom primers to sequence TCR alpha and beta cDNA libraries. In the source study's methods: MiGEC was used to process raw reads and extract unique molecular identifiers, and MiXCR was used to find CDR3 positions. For each individual, recombination models were inferred using an EM algorithm with the repgenHMM and IGoR tools. The tcR package in R was used for shared clonotype analysis, with sharing normalized by the product of cloneset sizes. To study raw recombination free of thymic and clonal selection effects, out-of-frame nonproductive sequences were analyzed. TCRdb took the public reads, trimmed them with fastp at Q25, ran MiXCR for clone calling and kept in-frame beta chains. Each entry merges the rows of one CDR3 protein and shows their most common DNA and genes. The V and J calls, along with clone size, are taken from TCRdb and not from the paper's own processing. This sample gives 400,000 to 500,000 distinct CDR3 sequences in total; around 20% of them show up just once. Approximately 12% of the sample belongs to the ten largest clones.

This sequence originates from a man aged 45-60 years in good health. Sequenced input: naive T cells sorted from blood. The sample's cell subset or site label is to be understood as: cells isolated with a human naive T-cell isolation kit. The receptor chain draws on TRBV29-1 and TRBJ2-3, and TRBD2 matches 14 of the central bases. CDR3 region: CSVEGLAGAIDTQYF. The nucleotide sequence reads TGCAGCGTTGAGGGACTAGCGGGAGCAATAGATACGCAGTATTTT.